One T cell receptor (beta chain) is described in this entry. No antigen is known for it. The sample holds no much larger clone one base away, and base qualities are not on file. The CDR3 starts with the cysteine, ends with the phenylalanine, and has 15 residues. Here the CDR3 DNA is all that survives: 45 bases in frame from base 1. According to the germline V gene, CDR1 reads SGHTA and CDR2 reads FQGTGA. From V the trimming removes 2 bases and from J it removes 2 bases, while the gene matches leave 4 bases of the junction unaccounted for. The data are from a study of T cells in Graves' hyperthyroidism and ophthalmopathy (dated by TCRdb to between 2017 and 2020). For the study in its entirety: Peripheral blood samples were taken at initial diagnosis, before any treatment was given. A discovery cohort of about 96 patients, 43 with Graves' ophthalmopathy and approximately 60 with stable Graves' hyperthyroidism, was used to find distinguishing TCR V-J signatures. Prospective prediction of ophthalmopathy was tested in an independent validation cohort of fewer than 20 hyperthyroidism patients and 15 to 17 patients who later progressed to ophthalmopathy. For training and testing, the 110 or so patients in the discovery cohort were randomly divided in a 7:3 ratio. Thyroid tissue and blood T-cell repertoires from roughly 6 Graves' hyperthyroidism patients were also compared in the study. Once sampling was done, hyperthyroidism patients were given methimazole at a starting dose of 30 mg daily, whereas ophthalmopathy patients were given high-dose intravenous methylprednisolone. The paper describes TCR Vbeta CDR3 sequencing of some 130 peripheral blood samples, made up of fewer than 50 ophthalmopathy patients, 70 to 75 hyperthyroidism patients and 17 progressor patients. Results the study describes overall, beyond this receptor: A model built on a 13 V-J signature distinguished ophthalmopathy from stable hyperthyroidism, reaching about 88% sensitivity and around 81% specificity in cross-validation and 80%/75% in testing. Most expanded thyroid clonotypes (frequency above 0.001) were also found in blood, which suggests that blood repertoires may mirror thyroid immune responses. During validation, the model predicted progression to ophthalmopathy a median of about 5.9 months ahead of onset, with approximately 70% sensitivity and more than 72% specificity. Sample size was not statistically predetermined, and blinding of investigators to group allocation was not performed.

Amplification of TCR beta CDR3 regions was carried out from RNA transcripts. The TCR CDR3 was subjected to a first round of RT-PCR using the HTBI primer set and the Qiagen OneStep RT-PCR kit. Libraries were constructed in a second round of multiplex PCR, after which size selection and purification were performed. Libraries were sequenced paired-end with 100 bp reads on an Illumina HiSeq2000. The study's own analysis went as follows. SOAPnuke was used to process the raw data, removing reads that contained adapters or uncalled bases, had a mean Phred below 15, or lacked an exact match to the constant primer or identifier. COPE v1.2.5 was used to merge the high-quality paired reads, and each unique nucleotide sequence was defined as a clonotype. Clonotypes were aligned to IMGT TRBV, TRBD and TRBJ reference segments using MiTCR v1.1. Analysis was restricted to V-J combinations with a frequency above 0.0001, which covered about 99% of repertoires. A TCS score was defined as the ratio of F50 (clonal expansion) to E x V (chaos), with BLOSUM62-based TCRdist applied between CDR3 peptides within each V-J. Welch's t-statistics and random forest reduced 500 to 550 V-J features to some 14, which were used in a naive Bayes classifier (R e1071). The public sequencing data were trimmed at Q25 with fastp and processed into clonotypes with MiXCR by TCRdb, which kept only in-frame beta chains. Rows with one shared CDR3 protein collapse into an entry with the most common genes and DNA. The V and J calls come from TCRdb's annotation, not from the publication. The sample table records 300,000 to 450,000 distinct CDR3 sequences; roughly 13% of these occur just once. Approximately 10% of the sample is held by the ten biggest clonotypes.

Graves' hyperthyroidism was defined as stable when no progression to ophthalmopathy occurred over 18 months of follow-up. Hyperthyroidism patients were newly diagnosed, with disease duration under 2 months, and aged 18 to 65 years. Patients with uncontrolled infections, other autoimmune diseases, pregnancy or lactation were excluded. Clinical symptoms, serum thyroxine and TRAb, thyroid ultrasound, and orbital computed tomography formed the basis for the diagnoses. PBMCs were separated from 10 ml of fresh peripheral blood using Ficoll-Paque density gradient centrifugation. Trizol reagent was used to extract total RNA, and RNA quality was then checked on an Agilent 2100 Bioanalyzer.

The rearrangement joined TRBV7-3 to TRBJ2-5; 8 junctional bases match TRBD1. The sequenced sample consisted of blood. This TCR was recovered from a woman in her fifties or sixties with Graves' hyperthyroidism. The CDR3 reads CASSLQGARQETQYF. The DNA sequence is TGTGCCAGCAGCTTACAGGGGGCGCGACAAGAGACCCAGTACTTC. Where the CDR3 stops, the reference TRBV7-3 and TRBJ2-5 genes take over; the full variable domain is GAGVSQTPSNKVTEKGKYVELRCDPISGHTALYWYRQSLGQGPEFLIYFQGTGAADDSGLPNDRFFAVRPEGSVSTLKIQRTERGDSAVYLCASSLQGARQETQYFGPGTRLLVL.